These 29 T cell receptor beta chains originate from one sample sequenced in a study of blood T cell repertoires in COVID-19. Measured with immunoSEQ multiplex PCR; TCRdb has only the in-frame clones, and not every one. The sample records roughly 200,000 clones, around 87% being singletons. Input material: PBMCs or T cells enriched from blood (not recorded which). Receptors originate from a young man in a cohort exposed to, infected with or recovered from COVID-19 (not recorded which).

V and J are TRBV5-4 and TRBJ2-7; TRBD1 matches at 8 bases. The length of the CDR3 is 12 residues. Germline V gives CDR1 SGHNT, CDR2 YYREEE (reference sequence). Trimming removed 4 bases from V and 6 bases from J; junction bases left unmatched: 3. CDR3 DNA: TGTGCCAGCAGCCCAACAGGGGGCGAGCAGTACTTC. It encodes CASSPTGGEQYF.

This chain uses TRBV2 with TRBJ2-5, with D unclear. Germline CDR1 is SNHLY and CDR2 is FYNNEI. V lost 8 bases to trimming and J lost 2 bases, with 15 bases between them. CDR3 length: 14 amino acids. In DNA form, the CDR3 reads TGTGCCAGCCAGATACACCAGGAACAAGAGACCCAGTACTTC. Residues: CASQIHQEQETQYF.

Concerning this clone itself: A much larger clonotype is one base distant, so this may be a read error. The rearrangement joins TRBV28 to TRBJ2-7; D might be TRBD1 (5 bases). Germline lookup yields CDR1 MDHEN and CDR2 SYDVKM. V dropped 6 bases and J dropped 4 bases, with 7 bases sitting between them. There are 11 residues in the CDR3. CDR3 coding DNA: TGTGCCAGCAGCCCAGGGTACGAGCAGTACTTC. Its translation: CASSPGYEQYF.

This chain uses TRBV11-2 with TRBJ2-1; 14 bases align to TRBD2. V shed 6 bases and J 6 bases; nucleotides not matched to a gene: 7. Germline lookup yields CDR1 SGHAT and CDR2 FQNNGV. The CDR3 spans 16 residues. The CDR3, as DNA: TGTGCCAGCAGAAGACTAGCGGGAGGGAGATTCAATGAGCAGTTCTTC. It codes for CASRRLAGGRFNEQFF.

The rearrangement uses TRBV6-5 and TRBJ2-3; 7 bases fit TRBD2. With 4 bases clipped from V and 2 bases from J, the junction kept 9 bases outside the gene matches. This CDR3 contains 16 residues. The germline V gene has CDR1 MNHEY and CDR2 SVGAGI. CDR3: CASSSWAGVVTDTQYF. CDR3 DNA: TGTGCCAGCAGTTCATGGGCGGGAGTGGTCACAGATACGCAGTATTTT.

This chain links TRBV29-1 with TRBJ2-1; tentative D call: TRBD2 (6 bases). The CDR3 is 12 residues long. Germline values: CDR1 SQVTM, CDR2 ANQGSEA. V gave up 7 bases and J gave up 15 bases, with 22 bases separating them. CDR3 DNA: TGCAGCGGGCTCCGGGACTCATATCATCGGTTCTTC. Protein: CSGLRDSYHRFF.

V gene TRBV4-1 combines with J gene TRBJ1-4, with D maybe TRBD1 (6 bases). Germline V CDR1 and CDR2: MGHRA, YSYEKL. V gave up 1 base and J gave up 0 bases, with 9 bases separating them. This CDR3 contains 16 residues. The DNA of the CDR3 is TGCGCCAGCAGCCAAGCCTCAGGGGCAACTAATGAAAAACTGTTTTTT. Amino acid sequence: CASSQASGATNEKLFF.

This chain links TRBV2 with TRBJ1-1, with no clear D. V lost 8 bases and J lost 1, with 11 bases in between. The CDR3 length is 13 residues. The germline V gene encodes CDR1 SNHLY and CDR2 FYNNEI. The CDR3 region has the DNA TGTGCCAGCCCAGGTGGGTGGAACACTGAAGCTTTCTTT. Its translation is CASPGGWNTEAFF.

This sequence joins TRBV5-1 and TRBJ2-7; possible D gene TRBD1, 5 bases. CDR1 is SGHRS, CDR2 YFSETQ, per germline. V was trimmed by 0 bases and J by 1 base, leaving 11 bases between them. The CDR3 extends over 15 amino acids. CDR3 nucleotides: TGCGCCAGCAGCTTGGGACAGTTCTTATCCTACGAGCAGTACTTC. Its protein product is CASSLGQFLSYEQYF. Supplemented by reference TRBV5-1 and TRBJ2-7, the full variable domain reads KAGVTQTPRYLIKTRGQQVTLSCSPISGHRSVSWYQQTPGQGLQFLFEYFSETQRNKGNFPGRFSGRQFSNSRSEMNVSTLELGDSALYLCASSLGQFLSYEQYFGPGTRLTVT.

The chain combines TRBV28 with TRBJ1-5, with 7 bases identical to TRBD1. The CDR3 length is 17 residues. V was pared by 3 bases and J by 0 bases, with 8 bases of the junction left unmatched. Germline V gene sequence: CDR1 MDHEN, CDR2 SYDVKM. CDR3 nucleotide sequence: TGTGCCAGCAGTTTTATACAGGGGTTGTATAGCAATCAGCCCCAGCATTTT. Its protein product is CASSFIQGLYSNQPQHF. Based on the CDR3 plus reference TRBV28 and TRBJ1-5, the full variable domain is DVKVTQSSRYLVKRTGEKVFLECVQDMDHENMFWYRQDPGLGLRLIYFSYDVKMKEKGDIPEGYSVSREKKERFSLILESASTNQTSMYLCASSFIQGLYSNQPQHFGDGTRLSIL.

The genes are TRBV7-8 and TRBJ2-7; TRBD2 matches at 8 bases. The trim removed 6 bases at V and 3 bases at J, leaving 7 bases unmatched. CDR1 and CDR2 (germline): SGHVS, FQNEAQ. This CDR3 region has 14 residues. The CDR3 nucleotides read TGTGCCAGCAGGCCAACCGGGACTAGCTACGAGCAGTACTTC. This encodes CASRPTGTSYEQYF.

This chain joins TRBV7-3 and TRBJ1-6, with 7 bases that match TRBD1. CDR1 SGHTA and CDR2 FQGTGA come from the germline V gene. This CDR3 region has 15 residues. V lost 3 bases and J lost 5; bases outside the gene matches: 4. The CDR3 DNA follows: TGTGCCAGCAGCTTTTCCGGGACAGATAATTCACCCCTCCACTTT. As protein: CASSFSGTDNSPLHF.

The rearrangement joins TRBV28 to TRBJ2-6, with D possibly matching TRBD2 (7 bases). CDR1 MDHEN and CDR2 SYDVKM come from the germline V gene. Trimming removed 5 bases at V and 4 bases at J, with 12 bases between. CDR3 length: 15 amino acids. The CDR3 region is CASSGGGAGANVLTF. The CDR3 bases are TGTGCCAGCAGTGGGGGGGGCGCCGGGGCCAACGTCCTGACTTTC.

The CDR3 DNA reads as TGTGCCAGCAGTAGGGGCCTAGTACAAGAGACCCAGTACTTC. The encoded protein is CASSRGLVQETQYF. The chain is built from TRBV2 and TRBJ2-5, with D possibly matching TRBD1 (5 bases). V was trimmed by 5 bases and J by 2 bases, leaving 12 bases between them. Germline CDR1 and CDR2: SNHLY and FYNNEI. This CDR3 contains 14 residues.

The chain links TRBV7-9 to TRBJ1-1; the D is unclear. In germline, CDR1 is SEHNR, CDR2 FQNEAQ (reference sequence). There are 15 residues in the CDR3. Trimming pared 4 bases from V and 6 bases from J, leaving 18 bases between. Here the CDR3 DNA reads TGTGCCAGCAGCTCCGACCAAGCCAAGGGAGCTGAAGCTTTCTTT. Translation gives CASSSDQAKGAEAFF.

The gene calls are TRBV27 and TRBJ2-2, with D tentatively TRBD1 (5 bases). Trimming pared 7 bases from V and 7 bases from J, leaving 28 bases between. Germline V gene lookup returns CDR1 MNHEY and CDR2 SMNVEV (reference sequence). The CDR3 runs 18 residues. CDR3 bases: TGTGCCAGCACCCAAGGACGCCAGGGATTACGAAGGGGCGGGGAGCTGTTTTTT. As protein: CASTQGRQGLRRGGELFF.

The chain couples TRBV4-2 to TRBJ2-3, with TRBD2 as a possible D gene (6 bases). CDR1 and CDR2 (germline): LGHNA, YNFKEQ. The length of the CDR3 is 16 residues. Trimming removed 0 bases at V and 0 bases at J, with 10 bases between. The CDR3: CASSQDLASSTDTQYF. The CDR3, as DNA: TGTGCCAGCAGCCAAGACCTAGCGTCTAGCACAGATACGCAGTATTTT.

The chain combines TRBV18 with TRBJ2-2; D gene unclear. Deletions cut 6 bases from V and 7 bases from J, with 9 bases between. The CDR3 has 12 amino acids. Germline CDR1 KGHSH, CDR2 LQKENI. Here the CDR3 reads CASSLVVGELFF. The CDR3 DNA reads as TGTGCCAGCTCCCTCGTCGTCGGGGAGCTGTTTTTT.

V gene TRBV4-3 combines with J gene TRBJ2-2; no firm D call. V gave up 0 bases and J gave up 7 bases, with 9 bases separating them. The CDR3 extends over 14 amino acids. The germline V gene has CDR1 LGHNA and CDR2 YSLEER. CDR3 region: CASSQDIGGGELFF. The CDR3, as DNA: TGCGCCAGCAGCCAAGATATCGGTGGCGGGGAGCTGTTTTTT.

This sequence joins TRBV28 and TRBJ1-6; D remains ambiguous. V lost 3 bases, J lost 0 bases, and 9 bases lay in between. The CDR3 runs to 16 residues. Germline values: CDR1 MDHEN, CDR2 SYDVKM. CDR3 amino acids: CASSFWRSSYNSPLHF. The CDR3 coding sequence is TGTGCCAGCAGTTTTTGGAGGAGCTCCTATAATTCACCCCTCCACTTT. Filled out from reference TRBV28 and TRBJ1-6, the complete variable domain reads DVKVTQSSRYLVKRTGEKVFLECVQDMDHENMFWYRQDPGLGLRLIYFSYDVKMKEKGDIPEGYSVSREKKERFSLILESASTNQTSMYLCASSFWRSSYNSPLHFGNGTRLTVT.

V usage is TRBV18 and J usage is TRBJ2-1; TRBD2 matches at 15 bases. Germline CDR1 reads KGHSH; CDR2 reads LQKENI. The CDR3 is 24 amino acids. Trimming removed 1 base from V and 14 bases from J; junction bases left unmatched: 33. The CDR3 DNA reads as TGTGCCAGCTCACCACTGGGTGGGTCAACCGGGACTAGCGGGAGGATGTTTGAAAAAAGTTATGAGTTCTTC. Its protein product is CASSPLGGSTGTSGRMFEKSYEFF.

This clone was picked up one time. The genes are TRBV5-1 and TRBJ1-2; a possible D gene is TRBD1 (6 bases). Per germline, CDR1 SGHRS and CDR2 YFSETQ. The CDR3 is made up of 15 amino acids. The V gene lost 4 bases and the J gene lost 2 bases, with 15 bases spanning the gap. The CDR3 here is CASSRYSGANYGYTF. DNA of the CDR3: TGCGCCAGCAGCCGTTACTCAGGGGCCAACTATGGCTACACCTTC.

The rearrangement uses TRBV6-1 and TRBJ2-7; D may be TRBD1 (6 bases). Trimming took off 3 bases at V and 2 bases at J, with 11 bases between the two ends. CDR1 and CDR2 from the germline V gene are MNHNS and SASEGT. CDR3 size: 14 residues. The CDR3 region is CASSEGAGPYEQYF. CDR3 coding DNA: TGTGCCAGCAGTGAGGGGGCAGGGCCCTACGAGCAGTACTTC.

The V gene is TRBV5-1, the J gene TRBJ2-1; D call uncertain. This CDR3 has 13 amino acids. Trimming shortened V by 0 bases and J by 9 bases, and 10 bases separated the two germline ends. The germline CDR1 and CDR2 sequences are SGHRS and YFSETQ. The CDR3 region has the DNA TGCGCCAGCAGCTTGGGAGGAGAGTTTGAGCAGTTCTTC. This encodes CASSLGGEFEQFF.

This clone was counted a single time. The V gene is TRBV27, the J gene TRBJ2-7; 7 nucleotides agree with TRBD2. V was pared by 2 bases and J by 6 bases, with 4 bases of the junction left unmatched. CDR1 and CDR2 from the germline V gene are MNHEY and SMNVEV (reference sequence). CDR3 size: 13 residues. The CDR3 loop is CASSLAGEIEQYF. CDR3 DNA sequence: TGTGCCAGCAGTTTAGCGGGGGAGATCGAGCAGTACTTC.

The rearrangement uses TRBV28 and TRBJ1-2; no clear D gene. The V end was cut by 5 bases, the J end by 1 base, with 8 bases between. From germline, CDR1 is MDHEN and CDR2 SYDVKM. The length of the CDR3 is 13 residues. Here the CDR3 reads CASSGSGNYGYTF. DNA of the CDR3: TGTGCCAGCAGTGGCAGCGGTAACTATGGCTACACCTTC.

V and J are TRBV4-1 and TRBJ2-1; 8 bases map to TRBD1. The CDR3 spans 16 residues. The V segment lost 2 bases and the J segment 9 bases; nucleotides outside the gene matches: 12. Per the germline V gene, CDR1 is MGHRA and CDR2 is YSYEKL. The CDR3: CASSQPPGGAAPEQFF. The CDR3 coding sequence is TGCGCCAGCAGCCAACCCCCAGGGGGCGCAGCCCCTGAGCAGTTCTTC.

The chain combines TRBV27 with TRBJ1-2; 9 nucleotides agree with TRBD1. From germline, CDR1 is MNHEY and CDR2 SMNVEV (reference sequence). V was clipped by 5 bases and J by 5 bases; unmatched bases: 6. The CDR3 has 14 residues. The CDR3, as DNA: TGTGCCAGCAGTCGGTCGACAGGGGGGTATGGCTACACCTTC. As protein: CASSRSTGGYGYTF.

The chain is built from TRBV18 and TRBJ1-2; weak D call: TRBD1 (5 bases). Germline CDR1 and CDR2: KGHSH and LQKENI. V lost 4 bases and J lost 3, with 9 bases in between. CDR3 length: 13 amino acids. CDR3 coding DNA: TGTGCCAGCTCACGACAGTCCGACTATGGCTACACCTTC. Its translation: CASSRQSDYGYTF.